Listed below are T cell receptor beta chains from one sample, sequenced in a study of blood T cell repertoires in COVID-19. The table came from immunoSEQ multiplex PCR; TCRdb's copy has only in-frame clones and leaves some out. This table holds approximately 290,000 clones, around 91% found once. Material: PBMCs or T cells enriched from blood (not recorded which). These receptors were taken from a woman younger than 30 with acute COVID-19. The CDR3 runs from the conserved cysteine through the conserved F or W. Fields, in order: CDR3 length, J gene, clone size, D gene, V gene, CDR3 protein, CDR3 DNA. D genes are given only for firm matches. Size values are once, few and many counts, or a class for expanded clones, and some rows have none.

length: 15; J: TRBJ2-3; size: .; D: .; V: TRBV7-6; CDR3: CASSLGGRGHRTQYF; DNA: TGTGCCAGCAGCTTAGGAGGTCGAGGACACCGGACGCAGTATTTT
length: 14; J: TRBJ2-7; size: .; D: TRBD2; V: TRBV10-3; CDR3: CAIGYGGDSYEQYF; DNA: TGTGCCATCGGTTACGGGGGGGACTCCTACGAGCAGTACTTC
length: 16; J: TRBJ2-2; size: .; D: .; V: TRBV7-2; CDR3: CASSLFSQGNTGELFF; DNA: TGTGCCAGCAGCTTATTCTCACAGGGAAACACCGGGGAGCTGTTTTTT
length: 11; J: TRBJ2-1; size: once; D: .; V: TRBV20-1; CDR3: CSASLALEQFF; DNA: TGCAGTGCTAGTTTAGCGTTGGAGCAGTTCTTC
length: 16; J: TRBJ2-1; size: .; D: TRBD1; V: TRBV4-1; CDR3: CASSPGTGGGNNEQFF; DNA: TGCGCCAGCAGCCCAGGGACAGGGGGCGGTAACAATGAGCAGTTCTTC
length: 18; J: TRBJ2-3; size: .; D: TRBD2; V: TRBV11-2; CDR3: CASSLDPPGLAGGDTQYF; DNA: TGTGCCAGCAGCTTAGATCCCCCCGGGCTAGCGGGAGGAGATACGCAGTATTTT
length: 14; J: TRBJ2-3; size: .; D: TRBD1; V: TRBV5-1; CDR3: CASSLEGAADTQYF; DNA: TGCGCCAGCAGCTTGGAGGGGGCGGCAGATACGCAGTATTTT
length: 16; J: TRBJ1-4; size: .; D: TRBD1; V: TRBV19; CDR3: CASSMFGQGENEKLFF; DNA: TGTGCCAGTAGTATGTTTGGACAGGGGGAAAATGAAAAACTGTTTTTT
length: 14; J: TRBJ1-2; size: .; D: TRBD1; V: TRBV28; CDR3: CASRGPGQAYGYTF; DNA: TGTGCCAGCAGGGGGCCGGGACAGGCTTATGGCTACACCTTC
length: 11; J: TRBJ2-3; size: .; D: .; V: TRBV24-1; CDR3: CATSDPDTQYF; DNA: TGTGCCACCAGTGATCCGGATACGCAGTATTTT
length: 18; J: TRBJ2-2; size: .; D: .; V: TRBV5-8; CDR3: CASSLGRERIINTGELFF; DNA: TGTGCCAGCAGCTTGGGGCGGGAACGGATTATCAACACCGGGGAGCTGTTTTTT
length: 12; J: TRBJ2-7; size: .; D: TRBD1; V: TRBV10-3; CDR3: CAISEQGTGQYF; DNA: TGTGCCATCAGTGAGCAAGGGACAGGGCAGTACTTC
length: 15; J: TRBJ1-2; size: .; D: TRBD1; V: TRBV10-3; CDR3: CAISEWDRGESGYTF; DNA: TGTGCCATCAGTGAGTGGGACAGGGGAGAGTCTGGCTACACCTTC